These T cell receptor beta chains were read from a single sample in a study of blood T cell repertoires in COVID-19. The protocol was immunoSEQ multiplex PCR, while the TCRdb copy is restricted to in-frame clones and leaves out a portion. The sample contains 150,000 to 200,000 clones, 65% to 90% of which appear only once. The sample comprised peripheral blood. Source of these receptors: a man aged 45-60 years with active or convalescent COVID-19. Each CDR3 is given with its conserved first and last residue. The order of the fields is V gene, J gene, CDR3 protein.

TRBV18	TRBJ1-6	CASSPTGPGDSPLHF
TRBV5-4	TRBJ1-1	CASSLDQGGNTEAFF
TRBV29-1	TRBJ2-7	CSVDVAGLSYEQYF
TRBV24-1	TRBJ2-1	CATSPVTSGRPEQFF
TRBV6-5	TRBJ2-7	CASSYKAGTGSEQYF
TRBV2	TRBJ1-6	CASSDSKSTSPLHF
TRBV29-1	TRBJ2-5	CSERSTGGHQETQYF
TRBV5-5	TRBJ1-3	CASSLSSEGFSGNTIYF
TRBV28	TRBJ1-1	CASSRTQANTEAFF
TRBV4-3	TRBJ1-4	CASSRRGRGTNEKLFF
TRBV18	TRBJ1-6	CASSPTGTGASPLHF
TRBV7-6	TRBJ2-2	CASSRTSGNTGELFF
TRBV6-5	TRBJ1-2	CASRSRVGYTF
TRBV24-1	TRBJ2-1	CATSDSSGRAYNEQFF